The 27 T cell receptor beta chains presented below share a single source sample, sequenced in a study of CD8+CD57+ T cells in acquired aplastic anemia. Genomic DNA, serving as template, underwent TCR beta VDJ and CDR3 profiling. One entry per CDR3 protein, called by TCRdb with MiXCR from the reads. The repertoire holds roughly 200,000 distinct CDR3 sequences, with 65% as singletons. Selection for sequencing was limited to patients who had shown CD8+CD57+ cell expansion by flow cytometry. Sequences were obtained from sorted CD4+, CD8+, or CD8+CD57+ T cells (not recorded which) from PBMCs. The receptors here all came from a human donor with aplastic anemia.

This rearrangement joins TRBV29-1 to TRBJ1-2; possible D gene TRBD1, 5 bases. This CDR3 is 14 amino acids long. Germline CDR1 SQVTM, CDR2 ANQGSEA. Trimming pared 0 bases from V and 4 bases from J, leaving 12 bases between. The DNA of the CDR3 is TGCAGCGTTGAAGAGTGGCAGGGTGGCTATGGCTACACCTTC. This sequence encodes CSVEEWQGGYGYTF.

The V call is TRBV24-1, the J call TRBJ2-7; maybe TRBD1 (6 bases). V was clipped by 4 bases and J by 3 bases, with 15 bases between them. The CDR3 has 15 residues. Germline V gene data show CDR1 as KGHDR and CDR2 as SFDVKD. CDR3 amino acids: CATSEHRVGFYEQYF. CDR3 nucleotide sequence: TGTGCCACCAGTGAGCACAGGGTGGGCTTCTACGAGCAGTACTTC.

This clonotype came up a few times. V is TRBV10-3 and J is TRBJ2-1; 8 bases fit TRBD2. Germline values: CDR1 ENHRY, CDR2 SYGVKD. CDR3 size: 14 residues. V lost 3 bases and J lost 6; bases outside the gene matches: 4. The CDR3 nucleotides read TGTGCCATCAGTGAAGGACTAGCAGTCAATGAGCAGTTCTTC. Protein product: CAISEGLAVNEQFF.

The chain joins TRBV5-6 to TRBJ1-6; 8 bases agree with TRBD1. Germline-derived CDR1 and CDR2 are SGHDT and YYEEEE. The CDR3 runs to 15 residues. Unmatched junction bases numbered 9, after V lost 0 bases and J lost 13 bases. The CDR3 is CASSLAPGGLSPLHF. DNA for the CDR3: TGTGCCAGCAGCTTGGCTCCAGGGGGCCTATCCCCCCTCCACTTT.

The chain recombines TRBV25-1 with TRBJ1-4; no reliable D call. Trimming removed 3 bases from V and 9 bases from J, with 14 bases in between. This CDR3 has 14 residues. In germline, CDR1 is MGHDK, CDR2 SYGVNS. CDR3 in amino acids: CASSDPRLPQKLFF. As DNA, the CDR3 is TGTGCCAGCAGTGACCCTCGCCTCCCCCAAAAACTGTTTTTT.

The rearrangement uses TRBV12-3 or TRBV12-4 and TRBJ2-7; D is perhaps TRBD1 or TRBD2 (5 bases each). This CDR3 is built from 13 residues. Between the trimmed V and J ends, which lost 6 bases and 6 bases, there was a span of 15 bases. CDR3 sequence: CASSQIRGPEQYF. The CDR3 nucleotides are TGTGCCAGCAGCCAAATTCGGGGCCCCGAGCAGTACTTC.

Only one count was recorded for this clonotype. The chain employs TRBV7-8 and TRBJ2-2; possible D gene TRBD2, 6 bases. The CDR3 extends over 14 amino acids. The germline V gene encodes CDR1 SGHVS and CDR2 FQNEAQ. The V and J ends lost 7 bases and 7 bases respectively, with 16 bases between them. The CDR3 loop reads CASTLATGGGELFF. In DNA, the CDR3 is TGTGCCAGCACCCTGGCCACCGGGGGCGGGGAGCTGTTTTTT.

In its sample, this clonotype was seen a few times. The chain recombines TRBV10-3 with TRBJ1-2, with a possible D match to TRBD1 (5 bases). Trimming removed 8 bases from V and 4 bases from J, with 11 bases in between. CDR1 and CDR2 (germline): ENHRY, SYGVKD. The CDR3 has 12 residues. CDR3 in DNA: TGTGCCATCGGGGACCGATCCTATGGCTACACCTTC. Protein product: CAIGDRSYGYTF.

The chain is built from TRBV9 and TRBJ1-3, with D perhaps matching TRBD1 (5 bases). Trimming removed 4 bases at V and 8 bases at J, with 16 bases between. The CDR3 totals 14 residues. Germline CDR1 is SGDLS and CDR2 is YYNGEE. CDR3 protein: CASSRLMDMDTIYF. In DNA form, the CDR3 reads TGTGCCAGCAGCCGATTGATGGACATGGACACCATATATTTT.

CDR3 sequence (DNA): TGCAGTGCCAGCAGTGAAACTGGACAGGGGTACGAGCAGTACTTC. This codes for CSASSETGQGYEQYF. V gene TRBV20-1 combines with J gene TRBJ2-7; 9 bases align to TRBD1. Per the germline V gene, CDR1 is DFQATT and CDR2 is SNEGSKA (reference sequence). This CDR3 region has 15 residues. Germline trimming cut 6 bases from V and 4 bases from J; bases unmatched to any gene: 13.

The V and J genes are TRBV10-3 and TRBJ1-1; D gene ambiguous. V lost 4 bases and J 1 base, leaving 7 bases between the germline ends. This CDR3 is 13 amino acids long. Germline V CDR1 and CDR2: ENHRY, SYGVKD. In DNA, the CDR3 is TGTGCCATCAGTGTCCCGGGGAACACTGAAGCTTTCTTT. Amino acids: CAISVPGNTEAFF.

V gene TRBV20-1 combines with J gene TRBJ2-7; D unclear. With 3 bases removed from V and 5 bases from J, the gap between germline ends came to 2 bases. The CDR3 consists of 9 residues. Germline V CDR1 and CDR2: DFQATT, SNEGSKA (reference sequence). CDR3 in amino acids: CSASHEQYF. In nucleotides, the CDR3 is TGCAGTGCTAGTCACGAGCAGTACTTC.

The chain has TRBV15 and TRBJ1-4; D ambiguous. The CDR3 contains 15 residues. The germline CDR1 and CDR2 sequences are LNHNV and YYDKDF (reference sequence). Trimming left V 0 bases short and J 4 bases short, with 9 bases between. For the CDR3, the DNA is TGTGCCACCAGCAGAGATATGCGACGTAATGAAAAACTGTTTTTT. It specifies CATSRDMRRNEKLFF.

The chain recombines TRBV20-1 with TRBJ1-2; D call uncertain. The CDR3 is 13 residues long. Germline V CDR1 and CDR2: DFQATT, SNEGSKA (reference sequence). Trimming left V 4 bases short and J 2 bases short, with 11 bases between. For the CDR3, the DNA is TGCAGTGCTAAAGCGGAGAAAAACTATGGCTACACCTTC. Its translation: CSAKAEKNYGYTF.

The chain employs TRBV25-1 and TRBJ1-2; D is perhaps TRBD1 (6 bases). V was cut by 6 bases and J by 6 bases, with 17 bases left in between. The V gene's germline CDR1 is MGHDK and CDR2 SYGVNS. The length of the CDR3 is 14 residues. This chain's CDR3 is CASSITGTSDGYTF. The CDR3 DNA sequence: TGTGCCAGCAGCATAACTGGGACATCCGATGGCTACACCTTC.

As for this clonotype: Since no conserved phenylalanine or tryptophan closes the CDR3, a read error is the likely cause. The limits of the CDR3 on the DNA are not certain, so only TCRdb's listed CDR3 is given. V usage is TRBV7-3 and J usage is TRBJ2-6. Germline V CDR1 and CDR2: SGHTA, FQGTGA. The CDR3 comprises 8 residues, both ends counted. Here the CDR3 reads CASSSRTS.

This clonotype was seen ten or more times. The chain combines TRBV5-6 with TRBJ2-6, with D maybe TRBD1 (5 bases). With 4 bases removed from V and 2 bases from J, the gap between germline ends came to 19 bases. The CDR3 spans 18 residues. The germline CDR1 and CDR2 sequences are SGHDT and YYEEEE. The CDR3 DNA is TGTGCCAGCAGCCCACTATATGCAGGGTTAGCTGGGGCCAACGTCCTGACTTTC. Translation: CASSPLYAGLAGANVLTF.

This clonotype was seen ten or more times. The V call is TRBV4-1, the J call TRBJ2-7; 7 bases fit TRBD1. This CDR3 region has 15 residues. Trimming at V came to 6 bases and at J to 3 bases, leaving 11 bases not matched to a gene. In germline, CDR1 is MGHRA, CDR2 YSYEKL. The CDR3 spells CASSQPEQGFYEQYF. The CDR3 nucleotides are TGCGCCAGCAGTCAGCCCGAACAGGGGTTCTACGAGCAGTACTTC.

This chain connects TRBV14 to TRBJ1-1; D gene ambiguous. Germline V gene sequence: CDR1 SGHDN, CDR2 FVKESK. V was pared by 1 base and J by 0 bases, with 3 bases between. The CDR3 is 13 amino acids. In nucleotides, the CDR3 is TGTGCCAGCAGCCAAGTTCTGAACACTGAAGCTTTCTTT. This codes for CASSQVLNTEAFF. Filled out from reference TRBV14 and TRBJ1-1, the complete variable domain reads EAGVTQFPSHSVIEKGQTVTLRCDPISGHDNLYWYRRVMGKEIKFLLHFVKESKQDESGMPNNRFLAERTGGTYSTLKVQPAELEDSGVYFCASSQVLNTEAFFGQGTRLTVV.

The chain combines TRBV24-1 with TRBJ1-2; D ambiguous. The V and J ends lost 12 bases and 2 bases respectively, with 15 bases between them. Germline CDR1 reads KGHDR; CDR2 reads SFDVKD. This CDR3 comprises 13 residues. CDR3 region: CAPPRLLNYGYTF. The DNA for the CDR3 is TGTGCCCCGCCCCGGCTCTTAAACTATGGCTACACCTTC.

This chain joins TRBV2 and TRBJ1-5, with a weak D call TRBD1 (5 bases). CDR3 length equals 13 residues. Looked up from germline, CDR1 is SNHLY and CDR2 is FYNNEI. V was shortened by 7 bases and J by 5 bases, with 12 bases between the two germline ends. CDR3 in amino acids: CASNRMGDQPQHF. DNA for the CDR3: TGTGCCAGCAATAGGATGGGGGATCAGCCCCAGCATTTT. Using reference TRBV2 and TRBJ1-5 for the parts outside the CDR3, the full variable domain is EPEVTQTPSHQVTQMGQEVILRCVPISNHLYFYWYRQILGQKVEFLVSFYNNEISEKSEIFDDQFSVERPDGSNFTLKIRSTKLEDSAMYFCASNRMGDQPQHFGDGTRLSIL.

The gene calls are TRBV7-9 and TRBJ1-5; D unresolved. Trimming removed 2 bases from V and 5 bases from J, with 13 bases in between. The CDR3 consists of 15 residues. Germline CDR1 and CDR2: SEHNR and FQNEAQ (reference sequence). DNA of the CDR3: TGTGCCAGCAGCTTAACCCCTTGGCGGGATCAGCCCCAGCATTTT. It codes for CASSLTPWRDQPQHF.

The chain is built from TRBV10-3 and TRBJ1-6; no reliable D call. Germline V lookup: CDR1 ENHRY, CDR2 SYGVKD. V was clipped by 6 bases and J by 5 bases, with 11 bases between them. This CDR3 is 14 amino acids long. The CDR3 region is CAISPGRDNSPLHF. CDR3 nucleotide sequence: TGTGCCATCAGCCCCGGGAGAGATAATTCACCCCTCCACTTT.

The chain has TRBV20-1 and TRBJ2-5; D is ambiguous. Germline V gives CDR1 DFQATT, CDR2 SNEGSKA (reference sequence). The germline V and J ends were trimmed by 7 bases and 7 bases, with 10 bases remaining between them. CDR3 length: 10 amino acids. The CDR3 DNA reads TGCAGTGTTGCCGAGGCGACCCAGTACTTC. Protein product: CSVAEATQYF.

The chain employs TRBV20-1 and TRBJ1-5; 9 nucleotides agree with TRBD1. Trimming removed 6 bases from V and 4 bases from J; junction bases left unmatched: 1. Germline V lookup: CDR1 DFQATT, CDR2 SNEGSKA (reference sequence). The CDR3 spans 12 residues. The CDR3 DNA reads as TGCAGTGCCGGGACAGGGAATCAGCCCCAGCATTTT. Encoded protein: CSAGTGNQPQHF.

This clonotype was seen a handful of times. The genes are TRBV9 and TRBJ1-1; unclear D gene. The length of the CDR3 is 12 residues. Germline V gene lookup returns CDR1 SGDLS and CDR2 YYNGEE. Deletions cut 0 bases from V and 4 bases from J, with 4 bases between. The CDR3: CASSVAGTEAFF. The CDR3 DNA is TGTGCCAGCAGCGTAGCAGGCACTGAAGCTTTCTTT. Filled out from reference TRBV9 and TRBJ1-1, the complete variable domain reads DSGVTQTPKHLITATGQRVTLRCSPRSGDLSVYWYQQSLDQGLQFLIQYYNGEERAKGNILERFSAQQFPDLHSELNLSSLELGDSALYFCASSVAGTEAFFGQGTRLTVV.

The CDR3 DNA follows: TGTGCCAGTAGTGTAGCGGGACGGAGCTCCTACGAGCAGTACTTC. Its protein product is CASSVAGRSSYEQYF. The rearrangement links TRBV19 to TRBJ2-7, with TRBD2 identical over 8 bases. With V trimmed by 5 bases and J by 0 bases, 6 bases remained unmatched. The V gene's germline CDR1 is LNHDA and CDR2 SQIVND (reference sequence). CDR3 length: 15 amino acids.